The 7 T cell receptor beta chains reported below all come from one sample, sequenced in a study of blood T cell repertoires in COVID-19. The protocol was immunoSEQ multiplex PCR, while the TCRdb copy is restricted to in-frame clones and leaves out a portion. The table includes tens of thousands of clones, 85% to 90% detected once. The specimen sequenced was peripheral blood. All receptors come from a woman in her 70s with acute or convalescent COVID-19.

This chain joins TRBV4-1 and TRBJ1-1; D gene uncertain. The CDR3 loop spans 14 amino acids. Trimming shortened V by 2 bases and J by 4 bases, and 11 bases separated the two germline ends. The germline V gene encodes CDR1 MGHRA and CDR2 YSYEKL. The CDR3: CASSQPTDGTEAFF. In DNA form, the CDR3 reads TGCGCCAGCAGCCAACCAACTGATGGCACTGAAGCTTTCTTT.

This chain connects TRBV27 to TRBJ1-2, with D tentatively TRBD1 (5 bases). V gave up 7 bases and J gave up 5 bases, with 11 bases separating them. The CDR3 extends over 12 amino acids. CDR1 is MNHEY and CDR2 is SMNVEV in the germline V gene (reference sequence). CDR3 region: CASTGGTYGYTF. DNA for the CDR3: TGTGCCAGCACAGGAGGGACGTATGGCTACACCTTC.

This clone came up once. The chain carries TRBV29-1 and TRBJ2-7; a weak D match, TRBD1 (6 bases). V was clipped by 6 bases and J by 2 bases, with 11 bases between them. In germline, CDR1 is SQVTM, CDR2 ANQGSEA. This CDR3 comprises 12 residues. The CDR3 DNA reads TGCAGCGTAAGGGACACGACCTACGAGCAGTACTTC. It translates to CSVRDTTYEQYF.

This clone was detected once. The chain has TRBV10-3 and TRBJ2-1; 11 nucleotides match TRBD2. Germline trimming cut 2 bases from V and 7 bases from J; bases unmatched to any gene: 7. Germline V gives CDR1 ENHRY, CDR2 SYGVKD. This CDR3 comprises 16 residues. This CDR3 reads CAISEEFGTSGNEQFF. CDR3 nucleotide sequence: TGTGCCATCAGTGAGGAGTTTGGGACTAGCGGTAATGAGCAGTTCTTC.

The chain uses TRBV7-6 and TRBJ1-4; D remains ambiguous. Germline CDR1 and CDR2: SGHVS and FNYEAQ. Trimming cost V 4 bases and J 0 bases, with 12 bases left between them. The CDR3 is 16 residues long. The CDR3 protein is CASSSNSGTTNEKLFF. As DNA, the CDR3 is TGTGCCAGCAGCTCAAACTCCGGGACAACTAATGAAAAACTGTTTTTT. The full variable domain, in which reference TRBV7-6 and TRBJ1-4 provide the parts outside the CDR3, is GAGVSQSPRYKVTKRGQDVALRCDPISGHVSLYWYRQALGQGPEFLTYFNYEAQQDKSGLPNDRFSAERPEGSISTLTIQRTEQRDSAMYRCASSSNSGTTNEKLFFGSGTQLSVL.

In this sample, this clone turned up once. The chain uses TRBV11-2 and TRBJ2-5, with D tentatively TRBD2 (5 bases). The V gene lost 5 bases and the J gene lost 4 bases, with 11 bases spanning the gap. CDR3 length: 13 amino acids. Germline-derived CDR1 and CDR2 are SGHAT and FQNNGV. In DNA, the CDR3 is TGTGCCAGCAGCCGCGGGTTGGGAGAGACCCAGTACTTC. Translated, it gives CASSRGLGETQYF.

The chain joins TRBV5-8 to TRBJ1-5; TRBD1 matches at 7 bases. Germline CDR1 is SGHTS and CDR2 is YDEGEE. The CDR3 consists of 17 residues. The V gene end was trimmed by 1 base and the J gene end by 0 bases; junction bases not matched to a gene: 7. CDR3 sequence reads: CASSLFRGLLSNQPQHF. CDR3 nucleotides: TGTGCCAGCAGCTTGTTTAGGGGGCTACTTAGCAATCAGCCCCAGCATTTT.